Listed below are T cell receptor beta chains from one sample, sequenced in a study of blood T cells in healthy people across ages. Each CDR3 protein gets one entry after TCRdb re-called the 5' RACE reads with MiXCR. The repertoire holds around 940,000 distinct CDR3 sequences, with roughly 47% as singletons. Sequenced material: blood. The receptors shown here come from an older woman in good health. The conserved cysteine and the conserved F or W are not part of the CDR3 here. The D gene is left open where the match is weak.

j_call v_call d_call cdr3_aa
TRBJ2-5 TRBV2 . ASKEQGGTQY
TRBJ2-4 TRBV20-1 . SARMGTLAKNIQY
TRBJ1-1 TRBV3-1 . ASSLIRDSIAPEAF
TRBJ1-5 TRBV28 TRBD1 ASSYRGRGQH
TRBJ2-3 TRBV9 TRBD1 ASSPPTGVSDTQY
TRBJ2-6 TRBV27 . GTGGGANVLT
TRBJ2-3 TRBV4-1 . ASSPIAVPADTQY
TRBJ2-6 TRBV29-1 . SVESGSGANVLT
. TRBV11-2 TRBD1 ASSFGQGGNRVYEQY
TRBJ2-1 TRBV20-1 TRBD1 SANRGGQGVHNEQF
TRBJ1-2 TRBV20-1 . SARPDHYGYT
TRBJ2-5 TRBV20-1 TRBD2 SATRASGRVDEQY
TRBJ2-3 TRBV7-3 . ASSLLLGDTQY
. TRBV12-3/TRBV12-4 TRBD2 ASSFGASGRAGYEQY
TRBJ2-7 TRBV6-1 . ASSGGTDGGFKY
TRBJ1-2 TRBV28 . ASSPRGGYGYGYT
TRBJ2-3 TRBV20-1 TRBD2 SARVGLGVDTQY
TRBJ2-1 TRBV7-9 TRBD2 ASSQGTSVPYNEQF
TRBJ2-1 TRBV7-3 . ASSLYHGSGNNEQF
TRBJ1-1 TRBV5-1 . ASSSLPPPGGTEAF
TRBJ2-3 TRBV7-9 . ASESYTSNTDTQY
TRBJ2-1 TRBV3-1 TRBD2 ASSPVTRGRGVWNEQF
TRBJ2-7 TRBV29-1 . SARGSPYEQY
TRBJ2-7 TRBV7-9 . ASSSQHSYEQY
TRBJ2-5 TRBV5-1 TRBD1 ASSSQPPGTGYPGEQY
TRBJ2-3 TRBV20-1 TRBD1 SAEGQGSTDTQY
TRBJ2-7 TRBV9 . ASSPYLTGPNSYEQY
TRBJ2-1 TRBV29-1 . SAPTISGSEQF
TRBJ2-7 TRBV29-1 TRBD1 SVRTGWNNEQY
TRBJ1-2 TRBV2 . ASSDGRGYT
TRBJ2-1 TRBV28 TRBD2 ASSSGLAGVEQF
TRBJ2-5 TRBV11-2 TRBD1 ASSNRQGAETQY
TRBJ2-7 TRBV6-1 TRBD1 ASRAGTGGSYEQY
TRBJ1-5 TRBV20-1 . SARDPVTRNQPQH
TRBJ2-1 TRBV15 . ATSSDLTTNEQF
TRBJ2-2 TRBV15 . ATSEGVTGELF
TRBJ1-1 TRBV12-3/TRBV12-4 . ASSPQAPNTEAF
TRBJ1-1 TRBV12-3/TRBV12-4 . ASARPLNTEAF
TRBJ2-5 TRBV7-7 . ASSPYSSGPGTQY
TRBJ2-4 TRBV7-9 TRBD2 ASSRGETKNIQY
TRBJ2-5 TRBV20-1 TRBD2 SARDGVASGFKETQY
TRBJ1-1 TRBV4-2 . ASSRTGPGGEAF
. TRBV7-9 . ASSLGTNYNEQY
TRBJ2-7 TRBV7-2 . ASSLVATLSYEQY
TRBJ2-7 TRBV11-2 . ASSSVQGWAYEQY